The 12 T cell receptor beta chains below were found in one sample sequenced in a study of cytomegalovirus exposure and HLA in healthy donors. Both 60 Vbeta primers and 13 Jbeta primers went into the PCR. Profiled with immunoSEQ multiplex PCR; TCRdb holds only in-frame clones, not every one. This sample's table has some 160,000 clones. The specimen sequenced was PBMCs. Source of these receptors: a man aged 25-45 years in good health and CMV-seronegative.

The chain combines TRBV27 with TRBJ2-7, with D possibly matching TRBD2 (5 bases). Trimming removed 1 base at V and 4 bases at J, with 8 bases between. Germline loops: CDR1 MNHEY, CDR2 SMNVEV (reference sequence). There are 13 residues in the CDR3. CDR3 protein: CASSLLQRYEQYF. CDR3 coding DNA: TGTGCCAGCAGTTTATTACAGCGGTACGAGCAGTACTTC.

The chain links TRBV5-5 to TRBJ2-3, with 11 bases matching TRBD2. Germline loops: CDR1 SGHKS, CDR2 YYEKEE (reference sequence). Trimming took 3 bases from V and 2 from J; bases not matched to a gene: 2. The CDR3 is 15 amino acids. CDR3 amino acids: CASSWGLAVTDTQYF. The CDR3 DNA is TGTGCCAGCAGCTGGGGACTAGCGGTCACAGATACGCAGTATTTT.

This chain connects TRBV27 to TRBJ2-2; 8 nucleotides match TRBD2. V trimming: 5 bases; J trimming: 0 bases; junction bases outside the gene matches: 11. Germline V CDR1 and CDR2: MNHEY, SMNVEV (reference sequence). The CDR3 is 18 residues long. The DNA of the CDR3 is TGTGCCAGCAGTGGAACAACCCCGGGACTAGCGAACACCGGGGAGCTGTTTTTT. This translates into CASSGTTPGLANTGELFF.

This chain connects TRBV19 to TRBJ2-1; D gene unclear. This CDR3 region has 14 residues. In germline, CDR1 is LNHDA, CDR2 SQIVND (reference sequence). Trimming cost V 4 bases and J 0 bases, with 7 bases left between them. This chain's CDR3 is CASSTSLSYNEQFF. The CDR3 region has the DNA TGTGCCAGTAGTACTTCCCTCTCCTACAATGAGCAGTTCTTC.

The chain carries TRBV7-6 and TRBJ1-1; D unresolved. V shed 2 bases and J shed 8 bases, with 21 bases lying between them. Germline assignment: CDR1 SGHVS and CDR2 FNYEAQ. The CDR3 is made up of 16 amino acids. As DNA, the CDR3 is TGTGCCAGCAGCTTACTTTCGGGTCGCGGGGTTGAGGAAGCTTTCTTT. It specifies CASSLLSGRGVEEAFF. Full variable domain (remainder filled in from reference TRBV7-6 and TRBJ1-1): GAGVSQSPRYKVTKRGQDVALRCDPISGHVSLYWYRQALGQGPEFLTYFNYEAQQDKSGLPNDRFSAERPEGSISTLTIQRTEQRDSAMYRCASSLLSGRGVEEAFFGQGTRLTVV.

The chain is built from TRBV6-5 and TRBJ1-2; no clear D. Germline V gene data show CDR1 as MNHEY and CDR2 as SVGAGI. The CDR3 is made up of 13 amino acids. The V and J ends lost 6 bases and 8 bases respectively, with 16 bases between them. The CDR3 DNA follows: TGTGCCAGCAGCTCTGTGGACTTGAAGGGCTACACCTTC. Protein sequence: CASSSVDLKGYTF.

The gene calls are TRBV6-4 and TRBJ1-5, with 8 bases fitting TRBD1. V shed 6 bases and J 5 bases; nucleotides not matched to a gene: 3. The V gene's germline CDR1 is MRHNA and CDR2 SNTAGT. The CDR3 has 13 amino acids. The CDR3 DNA follows: TGTGCCAGCAGCCTACAGGGGGATCAGCCCCAGCATTTT. Translated, it gives CASSLQGDQPQHF.

The V and J genes are TRBV12-5 and TRBJ1-2, with 8 bases lining up with TRBD1. Germline V gives CDR1 LGHNT, CDR2 FRNRAP. This CDR3 comprises 15 residues. Trimming cost V 4 bases and J 6 bases; bases outside gene matches: 10. The CDR3 is CASGSIGQGVHGYTF. The CDR3 bases are TGTGCTAGTGGTTCCATCGGACAGGGAGTCCATGGCTACACCTTC.

The chain uses TRBV11-2 and TRBJ1-1, with a possible D match to TRBD1 (6 bases). In germline, CDR1 is SGHAT, CDR2 FQNNGV. There are 16 residues in the CDR3. The germline V and J ends were trimmed by 1 base and 1 base, with 13 bases remaining between them. The DNA of the CDR3 is TGTGCCAGCAGCTTAGTATACAGGGCAGGGAACACTGAAGCTTTCTTT. It yields the protein CASSLVYRAGNTEAFF.

The CDR3 reads CASSLSSGSDEQFF. The CDR3 nucleotides read TGTGCCAGCAGCTTGAGTAGCGGGAGTGATGAGCAGTTCTTC. The chain combines TRBV5-6 with TRBJ2-1; 9 positions match TRBD2. The CDR3 length is 14 residues. CDR1 is SGHDT and CDR2 is YYEEEE in the germline V gene. V lost 1 base and J lost 8; bases outside the gene matches: 4.

The chain recombines TRBV18 with TRBJ2-3, with a weak D call TRBD1 (6 bases). This CDR3 region has 14 residues. CDR1 is KGHSH, CDR2 LQKENI, per germline. V was pared by 4 bases and J by 0 bases, with 8 bases between. CDR3 sequence: CASSRTASTDTQYF. DNA of the CDR3: TGTGCCAGCTCACGGACAGCTAGCACAGATACGCAGTATTTT.

This chain joins TRBV7-2 and TRBJ1-1, with TRBD1 matching over 9 bases. The germline CDR1 and CDR2 sequences are SGHTA and FQGNSA. There are 14 residues in the CDR3. Germline trimming cut 4 bases from V and 3 bases from J; bases unmatched to any gene: 3. Written as DNA, the CDR3 is TGTGCCAGCAGCTGGGACAGGGCCTACACTGAAGCTTTCTTT. Its translation: CASSWDRAYTEAFF.